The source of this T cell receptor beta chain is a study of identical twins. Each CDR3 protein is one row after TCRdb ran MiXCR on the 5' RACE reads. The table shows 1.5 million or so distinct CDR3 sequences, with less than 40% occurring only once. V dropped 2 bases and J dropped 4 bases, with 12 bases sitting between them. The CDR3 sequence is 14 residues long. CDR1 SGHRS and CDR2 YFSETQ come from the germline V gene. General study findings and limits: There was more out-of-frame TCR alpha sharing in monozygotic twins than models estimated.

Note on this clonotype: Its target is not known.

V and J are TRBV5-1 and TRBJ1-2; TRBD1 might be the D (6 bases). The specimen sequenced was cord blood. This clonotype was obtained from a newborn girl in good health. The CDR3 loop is CASSFSRQAYGYTF. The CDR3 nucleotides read TGCGCCAGCAGCTTCAGCCGACAGGCCTATGGCTACACCTTC.